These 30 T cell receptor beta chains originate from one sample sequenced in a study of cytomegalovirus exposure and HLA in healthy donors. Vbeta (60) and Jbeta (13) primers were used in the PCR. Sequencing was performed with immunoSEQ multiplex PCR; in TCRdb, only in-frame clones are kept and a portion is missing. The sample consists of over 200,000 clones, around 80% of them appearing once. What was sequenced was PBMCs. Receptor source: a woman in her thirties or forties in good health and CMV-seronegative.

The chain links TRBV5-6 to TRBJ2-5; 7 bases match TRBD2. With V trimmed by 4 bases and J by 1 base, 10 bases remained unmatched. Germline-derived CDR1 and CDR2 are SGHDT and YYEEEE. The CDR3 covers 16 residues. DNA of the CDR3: TGTGCCAGCAGCCCCTCTGGCGGGGGATTCCAAGAGACCCAGTACTTC. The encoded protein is CASSPSGGGFQETQYF.

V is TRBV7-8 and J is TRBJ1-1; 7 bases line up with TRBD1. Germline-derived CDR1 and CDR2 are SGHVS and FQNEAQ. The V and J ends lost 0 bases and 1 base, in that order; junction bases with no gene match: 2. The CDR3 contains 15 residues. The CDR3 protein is CASSLAAGGNTEAFF. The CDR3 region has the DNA TGTGCCAGCAGCTTAGCTGCAGGGGGGAACACTGAAGCTTTCTTT.

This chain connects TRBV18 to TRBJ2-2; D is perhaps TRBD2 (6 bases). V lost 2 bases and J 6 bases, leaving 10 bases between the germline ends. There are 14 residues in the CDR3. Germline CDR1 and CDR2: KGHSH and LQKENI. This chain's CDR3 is CASSPMRRAGELFF. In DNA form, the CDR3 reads TGTGCCAGCTCACCAATGAGGAGGGCCGGGGAGCTGTTTTTT.

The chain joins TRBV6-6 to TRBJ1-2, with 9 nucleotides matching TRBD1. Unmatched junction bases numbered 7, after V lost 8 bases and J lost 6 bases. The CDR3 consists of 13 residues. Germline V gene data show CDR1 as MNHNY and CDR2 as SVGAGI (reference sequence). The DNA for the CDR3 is TGTGCCAGCGGGGACAGGGTGGTCCATGGCTACACCTTC. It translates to CASGDRVVHGYTF.

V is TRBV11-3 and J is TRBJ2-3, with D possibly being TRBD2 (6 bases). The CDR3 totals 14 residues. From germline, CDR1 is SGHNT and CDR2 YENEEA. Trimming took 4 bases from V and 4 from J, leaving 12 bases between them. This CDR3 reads CASSSGGDSDTQYF. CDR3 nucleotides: TGTGCCAGCAGCTCGGGCGGGGACTCAGATACGCAGTATTTT. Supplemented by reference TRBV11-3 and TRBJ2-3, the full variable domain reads EAGVVQSPRYKIIEKKQPVAFWCNPISGHNTLYWYLQNLGQGPELLIRYENEEAVDDSQLPKDRFSAERLKGVDSTLKIQPAELGDSAVYLCASSSGGDSDTQYFGPGTRLTVL.

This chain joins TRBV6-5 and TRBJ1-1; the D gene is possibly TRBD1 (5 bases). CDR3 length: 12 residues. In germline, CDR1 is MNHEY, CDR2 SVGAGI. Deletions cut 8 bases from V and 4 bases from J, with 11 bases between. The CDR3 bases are TGTGCCAGCGGGGCGGGGAGCACTGAAGCTTTCTTT. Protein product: CASGAGSTEAFF.

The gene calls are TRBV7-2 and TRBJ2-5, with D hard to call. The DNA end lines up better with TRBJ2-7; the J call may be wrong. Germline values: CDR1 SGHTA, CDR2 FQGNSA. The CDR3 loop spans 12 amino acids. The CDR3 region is CASSFLSYEQYF. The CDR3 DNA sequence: TGTGCCAGCAGCTTTCTCTCCTACGAGCAGTACTTC.

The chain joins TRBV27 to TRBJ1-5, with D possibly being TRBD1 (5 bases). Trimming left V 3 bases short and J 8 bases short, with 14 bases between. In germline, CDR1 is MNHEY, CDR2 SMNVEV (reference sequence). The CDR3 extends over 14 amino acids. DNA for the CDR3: TGTGCCAGCAGTTTCAACGGGGGTAGGGAGCCCCAGCATTTT. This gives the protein CASSFNGGREPQHF.

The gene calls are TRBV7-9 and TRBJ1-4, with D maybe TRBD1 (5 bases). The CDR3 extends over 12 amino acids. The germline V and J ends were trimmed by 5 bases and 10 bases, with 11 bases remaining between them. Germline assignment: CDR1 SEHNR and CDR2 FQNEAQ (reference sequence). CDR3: CASSRPQGKLFF. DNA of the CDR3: TGTGCCAGCAGCCGCCCCCAGGGAAAACTGTTTTTT.

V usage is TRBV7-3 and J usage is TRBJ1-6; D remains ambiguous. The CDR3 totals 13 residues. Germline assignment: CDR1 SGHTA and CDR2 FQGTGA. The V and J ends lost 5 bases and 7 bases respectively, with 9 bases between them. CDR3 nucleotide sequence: TGTGCCAGCAGCCCCAGTGGCAATTCACCCCTCCACTTT. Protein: CASSPSGNSPLHF. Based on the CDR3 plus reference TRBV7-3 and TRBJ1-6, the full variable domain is GAGVSQTPSNKVTEKGKYVELRCDPISGHTALYWYRQSLGQGPEFLIYFQGTGAADDSGLPNDRFFAVRPEGSVSTLKIQRTERGDSAVYLCASSPSGNSPLHFGNGTRLTVT.

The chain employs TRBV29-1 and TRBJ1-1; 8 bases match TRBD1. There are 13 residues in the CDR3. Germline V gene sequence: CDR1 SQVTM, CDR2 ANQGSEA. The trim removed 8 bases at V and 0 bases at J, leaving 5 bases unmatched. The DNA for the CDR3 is TGCAGCTCCCGACAGGGGATGAACACTGAAGCTTTCTTT. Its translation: CSSRQGMNTEAFF.

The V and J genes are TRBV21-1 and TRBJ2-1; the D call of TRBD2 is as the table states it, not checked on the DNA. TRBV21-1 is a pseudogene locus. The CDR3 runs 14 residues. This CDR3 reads CASMGGVTYNEQFF. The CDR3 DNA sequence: TGTGCCAGCATGGGCGGGGTCACCTACAATGAGCAGTTCTTC.

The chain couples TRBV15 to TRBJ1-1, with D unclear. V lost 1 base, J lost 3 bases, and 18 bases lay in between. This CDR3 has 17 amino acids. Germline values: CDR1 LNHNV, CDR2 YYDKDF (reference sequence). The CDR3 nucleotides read TGTGCCACCAGCAGAGCCCACCGAATAGGGCGGGACACTGAAGCTTTCTTT. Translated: CATSRAHRIGRDTEAFF.

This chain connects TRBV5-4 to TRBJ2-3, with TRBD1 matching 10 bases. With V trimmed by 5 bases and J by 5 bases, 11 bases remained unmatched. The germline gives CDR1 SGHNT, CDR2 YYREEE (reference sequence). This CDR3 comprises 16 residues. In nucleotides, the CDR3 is TGTGCCAGCAGAACAACCGGGACAGGGGCAAGAGATACGCAGTATTTT. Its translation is CASRTTGTGARDTQYF. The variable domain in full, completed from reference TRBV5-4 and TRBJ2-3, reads ETGVTQSPTHLIKTRGQQVTLRCSSQSGHNTVSWYQQALGQGPQFIFQYYREEENGRGNFPPRFSGLQFPNYSSELNVNALELDDSALYLCASRTTGTGARDTQYFGPGTRLTVL.

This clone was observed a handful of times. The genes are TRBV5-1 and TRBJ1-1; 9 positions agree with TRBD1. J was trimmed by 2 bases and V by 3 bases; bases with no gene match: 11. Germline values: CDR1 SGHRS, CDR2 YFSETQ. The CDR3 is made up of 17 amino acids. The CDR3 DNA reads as TGCGCCAGCAGCTCAACCGGGACAGGGAGGAGAAACACTGAAGCTTTCTTT. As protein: CASSSTGTGRRNTEAFF.

The CDR3 sequence: CASSLRPRSYNEQFF. The CDR3 DNA reads TGTGCCAGCAGCTTGAGGCCCCGATCGTACAATGAGCAGTTCTTC. The rearrangement uses TRBV28 and TRBJ2-1; D not certain. The CDR3 length is 15 residues. Trimming shortened V by 6 bases and J by 4 bases, and 16 bases separated the two germline ends. Germline CDR1 and CDR2: MDHEN and SYDVKM.

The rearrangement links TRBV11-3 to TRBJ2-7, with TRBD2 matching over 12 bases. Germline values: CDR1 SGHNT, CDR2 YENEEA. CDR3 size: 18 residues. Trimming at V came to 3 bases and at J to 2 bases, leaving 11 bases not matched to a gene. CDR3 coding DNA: TGTGCCAGCAGCTTGGGAGGGGGCGGACTAGCGGGGACCTACGAGCAGTACTTC. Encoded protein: CASSLGGGGLAGTYEQYF.

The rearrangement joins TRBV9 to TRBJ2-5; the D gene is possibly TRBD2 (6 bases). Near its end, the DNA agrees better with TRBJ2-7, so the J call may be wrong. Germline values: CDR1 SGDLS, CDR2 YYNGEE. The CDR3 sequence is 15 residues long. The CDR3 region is CASSVGGGAPYEQYF. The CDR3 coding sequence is TGTGCCAGCAGCGTAGGCGGCGGGGCCCCCTACGAGCAGTACTTC.

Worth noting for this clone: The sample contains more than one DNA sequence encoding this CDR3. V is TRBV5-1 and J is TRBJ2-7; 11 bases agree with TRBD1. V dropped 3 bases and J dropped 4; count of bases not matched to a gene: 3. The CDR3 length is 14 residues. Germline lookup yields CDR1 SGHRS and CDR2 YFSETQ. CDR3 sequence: CASSWGTGGYEQYF. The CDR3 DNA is TGCGCCAGCAGCTGGGGGACAGGGGGGTACGAGCAGTACTTC.

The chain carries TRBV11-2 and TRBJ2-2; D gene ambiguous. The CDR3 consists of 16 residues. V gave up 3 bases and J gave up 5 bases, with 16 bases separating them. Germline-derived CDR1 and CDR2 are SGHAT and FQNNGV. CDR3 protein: CASSFFKTSTTGELFF. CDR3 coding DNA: TGTGCCAGCAGCTTCTTTAAGACTTCCACGACCGGGGAGCTGTTTTTT.

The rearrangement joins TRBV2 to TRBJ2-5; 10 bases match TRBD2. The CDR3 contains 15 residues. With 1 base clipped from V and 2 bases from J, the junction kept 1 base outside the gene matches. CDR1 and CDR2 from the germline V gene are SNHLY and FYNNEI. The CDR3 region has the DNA TGTGCCAGCAGTGAAGTGACTAGCGGGCAAGAGACCCAGTACTTC. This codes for CASSEVTSGQETQYF.

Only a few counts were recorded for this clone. CDR3 coding DNA: TGTGCCAGCAGTCCCCACAGGGAGGGGAACACTGAAGCTTTCTTT. Encoded protein: CASSPHREGNTEAFF. The rearrangement links TRBV28 to TRBJ1-1; TRBD1 might be the D (6 bases). Germline V lookup: CDR1 MDHEN, CDR2 SYDVKM. The CDR3 consists of 15 residues. The V end was cut by 5 bases, the J end by 1 base, with 14 bases between.

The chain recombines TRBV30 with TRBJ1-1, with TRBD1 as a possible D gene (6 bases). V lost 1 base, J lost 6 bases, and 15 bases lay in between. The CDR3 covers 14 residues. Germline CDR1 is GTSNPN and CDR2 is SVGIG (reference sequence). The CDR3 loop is CAWSEMNQGSEAFF. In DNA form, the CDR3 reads TGTGCCTGGAGTGAGATGAATCAGGGGTCTGAAGCTTTCTTT.

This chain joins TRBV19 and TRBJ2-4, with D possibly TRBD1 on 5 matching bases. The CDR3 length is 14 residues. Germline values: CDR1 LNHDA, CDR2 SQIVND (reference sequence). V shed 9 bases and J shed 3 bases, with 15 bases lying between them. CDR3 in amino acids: CASRDTEDKNIQYF. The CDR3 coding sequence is TGTGCCAGCAGGGATACTGAAGACAAAAACATTCAGTACTTC.

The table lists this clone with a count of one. The CDR3 coding sequence is TGTGCCAGCAGCTTAGCGGCAGGGGGCGAAGGCTACACCTTC. This gives the protein CASSLAAGGEGYTF. The V and J genes are TRBV7-9 and TRBJ1-2; 8 bases fit TRBD1. Losses at the gene ends were 0 bases for V and 8 bases for J; bases not matched to a gene: 5. The CDR3 runs to 14 residues. Germline CDR1 and CDR2: SEHNR and FQNEAQ (reference sequence).

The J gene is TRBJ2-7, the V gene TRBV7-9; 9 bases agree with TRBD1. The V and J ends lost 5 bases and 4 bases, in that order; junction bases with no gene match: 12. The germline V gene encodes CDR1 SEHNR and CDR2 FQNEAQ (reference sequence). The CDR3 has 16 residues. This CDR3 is CASSRGGDRVNYEQYF. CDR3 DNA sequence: TGTGCCAGCAGCCGGGGTGGGGACAGGGTAAATTACGAGCAGTACTTC.

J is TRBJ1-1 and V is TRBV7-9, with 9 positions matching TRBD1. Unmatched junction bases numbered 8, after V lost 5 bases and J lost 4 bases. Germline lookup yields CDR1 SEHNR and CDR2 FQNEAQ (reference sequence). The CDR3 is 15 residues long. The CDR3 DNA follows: TGTGCCAGCAGCCCGGACAGGGGCCCTGCCACTGAAGCTTTCTTT. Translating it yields CASSPDRGPATEAFF.

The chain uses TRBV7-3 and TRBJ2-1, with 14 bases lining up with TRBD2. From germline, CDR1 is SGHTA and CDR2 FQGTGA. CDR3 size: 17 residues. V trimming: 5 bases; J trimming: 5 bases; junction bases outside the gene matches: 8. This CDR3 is CASSVSRTSGGNNEQFF. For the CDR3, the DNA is TGTGCCAGCAGCGTCTCTCGGACTAGCGGGGGGAACAATGAGCAGTTCTTC.

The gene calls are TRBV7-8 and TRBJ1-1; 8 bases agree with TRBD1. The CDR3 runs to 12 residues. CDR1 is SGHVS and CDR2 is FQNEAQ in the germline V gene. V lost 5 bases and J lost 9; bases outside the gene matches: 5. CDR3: CASSHRTGQAFF. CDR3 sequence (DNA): TGTGCCAGCAGCCATAGGACAGGGCAAGCTTTCTTT.

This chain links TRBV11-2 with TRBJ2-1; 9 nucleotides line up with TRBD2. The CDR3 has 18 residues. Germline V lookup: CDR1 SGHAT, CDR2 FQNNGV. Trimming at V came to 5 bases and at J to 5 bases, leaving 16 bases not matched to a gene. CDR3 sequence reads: CASSPRFGVAGVDNEQFF. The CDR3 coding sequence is TGTGCCAGCAGCCCCCGGTTCGGGGTAGCGGGGGTTGACAATGAGCAGTTCTTC.